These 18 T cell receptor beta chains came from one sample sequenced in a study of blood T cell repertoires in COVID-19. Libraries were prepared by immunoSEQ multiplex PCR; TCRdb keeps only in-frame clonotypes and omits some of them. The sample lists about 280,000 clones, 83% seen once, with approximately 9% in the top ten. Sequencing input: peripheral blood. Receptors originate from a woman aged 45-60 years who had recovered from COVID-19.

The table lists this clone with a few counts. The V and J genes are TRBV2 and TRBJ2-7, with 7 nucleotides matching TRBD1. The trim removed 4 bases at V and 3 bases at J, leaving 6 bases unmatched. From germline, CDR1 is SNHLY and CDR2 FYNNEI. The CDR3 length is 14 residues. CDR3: CASSGRQGGYEQYF. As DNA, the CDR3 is TGTGCCAGCAGTGGACGACAGGGTGGCTACGAGCAGTACTTC.

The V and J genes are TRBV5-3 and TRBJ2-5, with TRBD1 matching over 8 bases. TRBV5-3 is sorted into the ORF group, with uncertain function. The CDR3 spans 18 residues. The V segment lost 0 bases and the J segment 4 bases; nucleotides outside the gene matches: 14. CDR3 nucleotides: TGTGCCAGAAGCTTGGGGGGACAGGAAGGGATGGAGGGAGAGACCCAGTACTTC. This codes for CARSLGGQEGMEGETQYF.

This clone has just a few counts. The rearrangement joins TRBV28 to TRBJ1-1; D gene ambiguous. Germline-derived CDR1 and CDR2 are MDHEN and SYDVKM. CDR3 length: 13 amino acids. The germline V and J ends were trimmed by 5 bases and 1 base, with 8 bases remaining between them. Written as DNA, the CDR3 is TGTGCCAGCAGTCCCCGGGGGAACACTGAAGCTTTCTTT. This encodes CASSPRGNTEAFF.

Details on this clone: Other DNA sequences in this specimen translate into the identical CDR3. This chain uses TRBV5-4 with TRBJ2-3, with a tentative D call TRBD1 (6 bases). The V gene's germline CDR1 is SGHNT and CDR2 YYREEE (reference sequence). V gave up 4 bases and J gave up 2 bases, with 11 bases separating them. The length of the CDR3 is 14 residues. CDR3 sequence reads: CASSGGQFTDTQYF. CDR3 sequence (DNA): TGTGCCAGCAGCGGAGGACAGTTCACAGATACGCAGTATTTT.

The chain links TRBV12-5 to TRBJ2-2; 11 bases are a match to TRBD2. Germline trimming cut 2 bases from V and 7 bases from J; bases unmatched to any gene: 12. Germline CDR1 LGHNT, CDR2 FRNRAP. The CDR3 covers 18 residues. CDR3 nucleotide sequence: TGTGCTAGTGGTTTGTCTCCGGGACTAGCGGATGCGGGCGGGGAGCTGTTTTTT. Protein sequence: CASGLSPGLADAGGELFF.

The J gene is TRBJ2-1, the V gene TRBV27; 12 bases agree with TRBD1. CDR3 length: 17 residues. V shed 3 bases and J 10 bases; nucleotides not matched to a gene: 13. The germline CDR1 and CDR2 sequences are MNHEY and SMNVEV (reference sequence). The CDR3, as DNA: TGTGCCAGCAGTTTGTCTCCGGGACAGGGGGCATCGAAAGAGCAGTTCTTC. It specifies CASSLSPGQGASKEQFF.

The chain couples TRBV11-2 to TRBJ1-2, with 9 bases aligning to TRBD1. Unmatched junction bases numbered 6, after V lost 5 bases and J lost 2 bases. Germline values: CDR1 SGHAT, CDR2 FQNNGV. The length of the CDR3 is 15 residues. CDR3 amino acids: CASSVTGGGNYGYTF. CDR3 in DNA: TGTGCCAGCAGCGTTACAGGGGGCGGAAACTATGGCTACACCTTC.

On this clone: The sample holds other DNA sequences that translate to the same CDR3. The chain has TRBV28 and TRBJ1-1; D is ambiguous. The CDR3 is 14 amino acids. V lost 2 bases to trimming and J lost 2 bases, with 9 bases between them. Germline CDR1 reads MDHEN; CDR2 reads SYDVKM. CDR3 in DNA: TGTGCCAGCAGTTTAAGCGGAGGCAACACTGAAGCTTTCTTT. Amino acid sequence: CASSLSGGNTEAFF.

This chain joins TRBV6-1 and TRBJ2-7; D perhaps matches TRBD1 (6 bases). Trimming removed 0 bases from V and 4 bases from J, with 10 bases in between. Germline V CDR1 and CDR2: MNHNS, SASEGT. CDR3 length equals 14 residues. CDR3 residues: CASSEANRVYEQYF. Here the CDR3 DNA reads TGTGCCAGCAGTGAAGCGAACAGGGTATACGAGCAGTACTTC.

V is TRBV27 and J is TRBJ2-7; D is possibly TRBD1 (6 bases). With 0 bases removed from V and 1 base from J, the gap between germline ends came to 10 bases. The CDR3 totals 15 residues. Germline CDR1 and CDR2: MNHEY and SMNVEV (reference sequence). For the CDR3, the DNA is TGTGCCAGCAGTTTATCGGGGCAGGGGTCCTACGAGCAGTACTTC. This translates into CASSLSGQGSYEQYF.

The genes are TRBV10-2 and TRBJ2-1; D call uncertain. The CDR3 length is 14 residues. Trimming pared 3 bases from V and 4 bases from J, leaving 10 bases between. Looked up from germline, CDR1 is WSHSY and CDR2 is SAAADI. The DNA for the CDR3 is TGCGCCAGCAGTGATCGGTCAAGATACAATGAGCAGTTCTTC. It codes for CASSDRSRYNEQFF.

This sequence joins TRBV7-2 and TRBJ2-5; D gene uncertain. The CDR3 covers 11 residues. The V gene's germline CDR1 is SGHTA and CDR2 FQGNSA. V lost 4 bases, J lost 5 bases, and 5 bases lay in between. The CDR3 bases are TGTGCCAGCAGCTCCTTGGAGACCCAGTACTTC. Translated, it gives CASSSLETQYF.

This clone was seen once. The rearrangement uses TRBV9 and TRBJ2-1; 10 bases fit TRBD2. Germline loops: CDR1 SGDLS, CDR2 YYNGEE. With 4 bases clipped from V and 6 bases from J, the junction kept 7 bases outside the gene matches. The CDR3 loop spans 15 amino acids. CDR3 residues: CASSQLASGGNEQFF. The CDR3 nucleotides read TGTGCCAGCAGCCAACTGGCTAGCGGGGGCAATGAGCAGTTCTTC.

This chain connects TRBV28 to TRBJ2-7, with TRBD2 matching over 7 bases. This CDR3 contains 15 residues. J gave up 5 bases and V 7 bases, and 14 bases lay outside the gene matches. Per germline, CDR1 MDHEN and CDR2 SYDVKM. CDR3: CASTDGGRRGHEQYF. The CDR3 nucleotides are TGTGCCAGCACGGACGGGGGGAGGCGCGGTCACGAGCAGTACTTC.

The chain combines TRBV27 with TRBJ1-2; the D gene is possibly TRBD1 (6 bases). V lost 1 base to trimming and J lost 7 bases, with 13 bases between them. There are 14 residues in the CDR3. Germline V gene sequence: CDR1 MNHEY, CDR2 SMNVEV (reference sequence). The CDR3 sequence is CASSLWGGLGGYTF. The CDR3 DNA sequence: TGTGCCAGCAGTTTATGGGGGGGGCTAGGTGGCTACACCTTC.

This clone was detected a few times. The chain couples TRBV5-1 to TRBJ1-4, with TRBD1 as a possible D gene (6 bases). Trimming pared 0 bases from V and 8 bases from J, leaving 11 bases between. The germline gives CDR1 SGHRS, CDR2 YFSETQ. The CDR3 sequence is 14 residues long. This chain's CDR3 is CASSLGRGMEKLFF. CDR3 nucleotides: TGCGCCAGCAGCTTGGGCAGGGGTATGGAAAAACTGTTTTTT.

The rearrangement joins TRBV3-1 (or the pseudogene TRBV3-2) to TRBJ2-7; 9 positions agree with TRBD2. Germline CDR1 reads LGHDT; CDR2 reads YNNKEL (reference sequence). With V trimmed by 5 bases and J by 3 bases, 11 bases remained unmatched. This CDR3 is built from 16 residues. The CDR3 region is CASSANIGTSYYEQYF. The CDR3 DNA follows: TGTGCCAGCAGCGCTAATATCGGGACTAGCTACTACGAGCAGTACTTC.

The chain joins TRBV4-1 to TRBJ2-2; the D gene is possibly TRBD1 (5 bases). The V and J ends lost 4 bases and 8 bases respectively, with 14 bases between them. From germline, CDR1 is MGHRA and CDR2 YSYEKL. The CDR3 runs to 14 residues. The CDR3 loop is CASSPNDRMGELFF. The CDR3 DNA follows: TGCGCCAGCAGCCCGAACGACAGAATGGGGGAGCTGTTTTTT.